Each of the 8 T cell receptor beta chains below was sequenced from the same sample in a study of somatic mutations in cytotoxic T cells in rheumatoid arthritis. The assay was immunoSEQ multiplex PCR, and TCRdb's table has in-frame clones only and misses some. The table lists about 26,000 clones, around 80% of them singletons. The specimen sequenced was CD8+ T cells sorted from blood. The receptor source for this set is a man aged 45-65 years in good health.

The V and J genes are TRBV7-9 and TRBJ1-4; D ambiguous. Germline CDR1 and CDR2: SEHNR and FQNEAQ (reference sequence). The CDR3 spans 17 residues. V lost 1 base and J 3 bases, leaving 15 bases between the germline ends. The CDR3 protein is CASSLEAGVRANEKLFF. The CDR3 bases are TGTGCCAGCAGCTTAGAGGCTGGGGTGAGGGCTAATGAAAAACTGTTTTTT.

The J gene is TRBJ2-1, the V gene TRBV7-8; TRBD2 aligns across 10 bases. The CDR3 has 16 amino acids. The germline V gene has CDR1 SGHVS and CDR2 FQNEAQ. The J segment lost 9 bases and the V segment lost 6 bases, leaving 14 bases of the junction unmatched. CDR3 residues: CASRIDRTSGAAEQFF. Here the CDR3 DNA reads TGTGCCAGCAGAATTGACAGGACTAGCGGTGCTGCTGAGCAGTTCTTC.

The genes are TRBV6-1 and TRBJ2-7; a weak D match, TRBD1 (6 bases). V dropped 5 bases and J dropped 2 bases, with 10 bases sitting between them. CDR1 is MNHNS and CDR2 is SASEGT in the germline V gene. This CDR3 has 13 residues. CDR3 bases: TGTGCCAGCAGTCCGGACAGAGCCTACGAGCAGTACTTC. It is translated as CASSPDRAYEQYF.

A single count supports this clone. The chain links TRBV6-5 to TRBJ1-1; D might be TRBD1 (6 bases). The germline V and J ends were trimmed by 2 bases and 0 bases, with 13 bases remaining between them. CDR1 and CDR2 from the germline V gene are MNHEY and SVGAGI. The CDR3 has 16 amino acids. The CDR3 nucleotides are TGTGCCAGCAGTTACAGCCCGGGACACTTGAACACTGAAGCTTTCTTT. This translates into CASSYSPGHLNTEAFF.

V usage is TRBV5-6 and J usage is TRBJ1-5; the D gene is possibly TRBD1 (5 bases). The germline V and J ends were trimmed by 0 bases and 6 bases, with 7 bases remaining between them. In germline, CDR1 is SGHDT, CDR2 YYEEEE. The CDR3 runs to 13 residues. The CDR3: CASSLGGSQPQHF. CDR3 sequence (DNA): TGTGCCAGCAGCTTGGGGGGGAGTCAGCCCCAGCATTTT.

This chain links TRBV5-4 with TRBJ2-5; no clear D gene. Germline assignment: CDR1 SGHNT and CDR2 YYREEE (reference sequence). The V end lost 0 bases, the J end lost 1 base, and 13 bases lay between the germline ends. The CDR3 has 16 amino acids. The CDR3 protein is CASSLVGAGLQETQYF. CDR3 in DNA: TGTGCCAGCAGCTTGGTTGGAGCCGGGCTCCAAGAGACCCAGTACTTC.

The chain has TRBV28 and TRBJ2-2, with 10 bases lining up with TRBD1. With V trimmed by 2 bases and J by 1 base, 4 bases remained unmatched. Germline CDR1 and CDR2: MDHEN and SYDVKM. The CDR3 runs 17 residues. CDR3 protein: CASSLGGTGVNTGELFF. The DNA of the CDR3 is TGTGCCAGCAGTTTAGGCGGGACAGGGGTGAACACCGGGGAGCTGTTTTTT.

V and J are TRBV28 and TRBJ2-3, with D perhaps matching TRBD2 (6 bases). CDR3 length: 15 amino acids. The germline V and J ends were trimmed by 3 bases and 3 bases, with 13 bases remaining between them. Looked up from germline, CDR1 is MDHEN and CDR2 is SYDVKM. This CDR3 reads CASSFLGEATDTQYF. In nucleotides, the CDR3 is TGTGCCAGCAGTTTCTTGGGGGAGGCGACAGATACGCAGTATTTT.